A selection of T cell receptor beta chains follows, all from one sample in a study of T cells in localized non-small cell lung cancer. Only in-frame clones appear in the TCRdb table, and some are missing; sequencing was by immunoSEQ multiplex PCR. Of around 78,000 clones detected, 80% appear once; the ten largest clones hold approximately 9.6%. The sample was peripheral blood, taken before any cancer treatment. Receptors were obtained from a female donor of 60 years or more with stage I lung adenocarcinoma. CDR3s include the opening cysteine and the closing phenylalanine or tryptophan. A D gene is named only where the DNA matches it firmly. Clone size is not always given. Where it is, it says once, few, many or a class for expanded clones.

CDR3 protein: CASSLGLADNTGELFF
CDR3 DNA: TGTGCCAGCAGCTTAGGACTAGCGGATAACACCGGGGAGCTGTTTTTT
D gene: TRBD2
CDR3 length: 16
J gene: TRBJ2-2
V gene: TRBV7-6
clone size: NA

CDR3 protein: CASSLVEGWEKLFF
CDR3 DNA: TGTGCCAGCAGCTTAGTCGAGGGTTGGGAAAAACTGTTTTTT
D gene: NA
CDR3 length: 14
J gene: TRBJ1-4
V gene: TRBV7-2
clone size: NA

CDR3 protein: CASSGGWEGYTF
CDR3 DNA: TGTGCCAGCAGTGGAGGATGGGAAGGCTACACCTTC
D gene: NA
CDR3 length: 12
J gene: TRBJ1-2
V gene: TRBV2
clone size: NA

CDR3 protein: CASSELGANYGYTF
CDR3 DNA: TGTGCCAGCAGTGAACTCGGGGCAAACTATGGCTACACCTTC
D gene: NA
CDR3 length: 14
J gene: TRBJ1-2
V gene: TRBV6-1
clone size: NA

CDR3 protein: CATSRGREGTYNEQFF
CDR3 DNA: TGTGCCACCAGCAGAGGGCGGGAAGGAACCTACAATGAGCAGTTCTTC
D gene: NA
CDR3 length: 16
J gene: TRBJ2-1
V gene: TRBV15
clone size: NA

CDR3 protein: CASSEDRSVNTEAFF
CDR3 DNA: TGTGCCAGCAGTGAAGATAGGTCAGTTAACACTGAAGCTTTCTTT
D gene: NA
CDR3 length: 15
J gene: TRBJ1-1
V gene: TRBV6-1
clone size: NA

CDR3 protein: CASSRTQVAGANVLTF
CDR3 DNA: TGCGCCAGCAGCCGAACACAGGTGGCTGGGGCCAACGTCCTGACTTTC
D gene: NA
CDR3 length: 16
J gene: TRBJ2-6
V gene: TRBV5-1
clone size: NA

CDR3 protein: CAISESGTLGYEQYF
CDR3 DNA: TGTGCCATCAGTGAGTCGGGGACATTGGGCTACGAGCAGTACTTC
D gene: NA
CDR3 length: 15
J gene: TRBJ2-7
V gene: TRBV10-3
clone size: NA

CDR3 protein: CASSFSLPYEQYF
CDR3 DNA: TGTGCCAGCAGTTTCAGCCTTCCCTACGAGCAGTACTTC
D gene: NA
CDR3 length: 13
J gene: TRBJ2-7
V gene: TRBV11-2
clone size: NA

CDR3 protein: CASSLQAQHSEAFF
CDR3 DNA: TGTGCCAGCAGTTTACAGGCCCAACACTCTGAAGCTTTCTTT
D gene: NA
CDR3 length: 14
J gene: TRBJ1-1
V gene: TRBV28
clone size: NA

CDR3 protein: CATSSQGGSTDTQYF
CDR3 DNA: TGTGCCACCAGCTCCCAAGGAGGGTCCACAGATACGCAGTATTTT
D gene: NA
CDR3 length: 15
J gene: TRBJ2-3
V gene: TRBV15
clone size: NA

CDR3 protein: CASSVEPQAQETQYF
CDR3 DNA: TGTGCCAGCAGCGTAGAACCCCAGGCCCAAGAGACCCAGTACTTC
D gene: NA
CDR3 length: 15
J gene: TRBJ2-5
V gene: TRBV9
clone size: NA

CDR3 protein: CASSPSGASTDTQYF
CDR3 DNA: TGTGCCAGCAGTCCGAGCGGAGCAAGCACAGATACGCAGTATTTT
D gene: NA
CDR3 length: 15
J gene: TRBJ2-3
V gene: TRBV7-2
clone size: NA

CDR3 protein: CASSRHRGVSSYNEQFF
CDR3 DNA: TGTGCCAGCAGCCGCCATAGGGGGGTAAGCTCCTACAATGAGCAGTTCTTC
D gene: NA
CDR3 length: 17
J gene: TRBJ2-1
V gene: TRBV11-1
clone size: NA

CDR3 protein: CASSPGGDTQYF
CDR3 DNA: TGTGCCAGCAGCCCCGGTGGGGATACGCAGTATTTT
D gene: NA
CDR3 length: 12
J gene: TRBJ2-3
V gene: TRBV7-3
clone size: NA

CDR3 protein: CASSLGGLNQETQYF
CDR3 DNA: TGTGCCAGCAGCTTAGGGGGACTGAACCAAGAGACCCAGTACTTC
D gene: NA
CDR3 length: 15
J gene: TRBJ2-5
V gene: TRBV7-2
clone size: NA

CDR3 protein: CASSIDQGRADTQYF
CDR3 DNA: TGTGCCAGTAGTATAGATCAGGGTCGGGCAGATACGCAGTATTTT
D gene: NA
CDR3 length: 15
J gene: TRBJ2-3
V gene: TRBV19
clone size: NA

CDR3 protein: CASSELRGNTEAFF
CDR3 DNA: TGTGCCAGCAGTGAACTACGGGGGAACACTGAAGCTTTCTTT
D gene: NA
CDR3 length: 14
J gene: TRBJ1-1
V gene: TRBV6-5
clone size: NA

CDR3 protein: CASSLGSGGPQETQYF
CDR3 DNA: TGTGCCAGCAGCTTAGGAAGCGGGGGGCCCCAAGAGACCCAGTACTTC
D gene: TRBD2
CDR3 length: 16
J gene: TRBJ2-5
V gene: TRBV11-2
clone size: NA

CDR3 protein: CASSLVTGGYEQYF
CDR3 DNA: TGTGCCAGCAGCTTGGTAACGGGGGGGTACGAGCAGTACTTC
D gene: TRBD2
CDR3 length: 14
J gene: TRBJ2-7
V gene: TRBV5-6
clone size: NA

CDR3 protein: CASSSGTGGNQPQHF
CDR3 DNA: TGTGCCAGCAGTTCAGGGACAGGGGGGAATCAGCCCCAGCATTTT
D gene: TRBD1
CDR3 length: 15
J gene: TRBJ1-5
V gene: TRBV6-5
clone size: NA

CDR3 protein: CASSFGGSSYEQYF
CDR3 DNA: TGCGCCAGCAGCTTCGGCGGCAGCTCCTACGAGCAGTACTTC
D gene: NA
CDR3 length: 14
J gene: TRBJ2-7
V gene: TRBV5-1
clone size: NA

CDR3 protein: CASSFGLFPSKNTEAFF
CDR3 DNA: TGCGCCAGCAGCTTTGGTCTTTTCCCATCTAAGAACACTGAAGCTTTCTTT
D gene: NA
CDR3 length: 17
J gene: TRBJ1-1
V gene: TRBV5-1
clone size: NA

CDR3 protein: CATSPGQTLSGYTF
CDR3 DNA: TGTGCCACCTCCCCAGGACAGACGCTTTCTGGCTACACCTTC
D gene: NA
CDR3 length: 14
J gene: TRBJ1-2
V gene: TRBV2
clone size: NA

CDR3 protein: CASRRTGLNTEAFF
CDR3 DNA: TGTGCCAGCAGAAGGACAGGGCTGAACACTGAAGCTTTCTTT
D gene: TRBD1
CDR3 length: 14
J gene: TRBJ1-1
V gene: TRBV14
clone size: once

CDR3 protein: CASSLRDRDHEQYF
CDR3 DNA: TGTGCCAGCTCTCTCCGGGACAGGGACCACGAGCAGTACTTC
D gene: TRBD1
CDR3 length: 14
J gene: TRBJ2-7
V gene: TRBV18
clone size: NA

CDR3 protein: CASRQGSSYEQYF
CDR3 DNA: TGTGCCAGTAGACAGGGGAGCTCCTACGAGCAGTACTTC
D gene: TRBD1
CDR3 length: 13
J gene: TRBJ2-7
V gene: TRBV19
clone size: NA

CDR3 protein: CASSRLGGQTPTEAFF
CDR3 DNA: TGTGCCAGCTCGAGGTTGGGGGGACAGACGCCTACTGAGGCTTTCTTT
D gene: TRBD1
CDR3 length: 16
J gene: TRBJ1-1
V gene: TRBV18
clone size: NA

CDR3 protein: CASTGWREMSDTQYF
CDR3 DNA: TGTGCCAGCACGGGATGGAGGGAAATGTCGGATACGCAGTATTTT
D gene: NA
CDR3 length: 15
J gene: TRBJ2-3
V gene: TRBV6-1
clone size: NA

CDR3 protein: CASSDPGTVNEQFF
CDR3 DNA: TGTGCCAGCAGTGATCCCGGGACAGTCAATGAGCAGTTCTTC
D gene: TRBD1
CDR3 length: 14
J gene: TRBJ2-1
V gene: TRBV2
clone size: NA

CDR3 protein: CASRLQGRTDTQYF
CDR3 DNA: TGTGCCAGCAGACTACAGGGTCGCACAGATACGCAGTATTTT
D gene: NA
CDR3 length: 14
J gene: TRBJ2-3
V gene: TRBV27
clone size: NA

CDR3 protein: CASSIVRGTGELFF
CDR3 DNA: TGTGCCAGTAGTATCGTCAGGGGTACGGGGGAGCTGTTTTTT
D gene: NA
CDR3 length: 14
J gene: TRBJ2-2
V gene: TRBV19
clone size: NA

CDR3 protein: CASSAQGDQPQHF
CDR3 DNA: TGTGCCAGCAGTGCGCAGGGGGACCAGCCCCAGCATTTT
D gene: TRBD1
CDR3 length: 13
J gene: TRBJ1-5
V gene: TRBV2
clone size: NA

CDR3 protein: CASTGTAYGYTF
CDR3 DNA: TGTGCCAGCACCGGGACGGCTTATGGCTACACCTTC
D gene: NA
CDR3 length: 12
J gene: TRBJ1-2
V gene: TRBV28
clone size: few

CDR3 protein: CASSLGMGQGNTVTQYF
CDR3 DNA: TGTGCCAGCAGCTTAGGAATGGGACAGGGTAATACGGTGACCCAGTACTTC
D gene: TRBD1
CDR3 length: 17
J gene: TRBJ2-5
V gene: TRBV13
clone size: NA

CDR3 protein: CASSIGGRGPTEAFF
CDR3 DNA: TGTGCCAGTAGTATAGGGGGCCGGGGGCCCACTGAAGCTTTCTTT
D gene: NA
CDR3 length: 15
J gene: TRBJ1-1
V gene: TRBV19
clone size: many

CDR3 protein: CASSTNIRDSPDSNQPQHF
CDR3 DNA: TGTGCCAGCAGCACTAATATCCGGGACAGCCCTGATAGCAATCAGCCCCAGCATTTT
D gene: NA
CDR3 length: 19
J gene: TRBJ1-5
V gene: TRBV21-1
clone size: NA

CDR3 protein: CASIPVPEAFF
CDR3 DNA: TGTGCCAGCATCCCGGTTCCTGAAGCTTTCTTT
D gene: NA
CDR3 length: 11
J gene: TRBJ1-1
V gene: TRBV6-6
clone size: NA

CDR3 protein: CASSLGAYEQYF
CDR3 DNA: TGTGCCAGCAGCTTGGGGGCCTACGAGCAGTACTTC
D gene: NA
CDR3 length: 12
J gene: TRBJ2-7
V gene: TRBV5-4
clone size: NA

CDR3 protein: CASSSSSGQAGELFF
CDR3 DNA: TGCGCCAGCAGCTCAAGTTCCGGACAGGCCGGGGAGCTGTTTTTT
D gene: TRBD1
CDR3 length: 15
J gene: TRBJ2-2
V gene: TRBV5-1
clone size: NA

CDR3 protein: CASSQDSGPDTQYF
CDR3 DNA: TGCGCCAGCAGCCAAGATAGCGGGCCAGATACGCAGTATTTT
D gene: TRBD2
CDR3 length: 14
J gene: TRBJ2-3
V gene: TRBV4-3
clone size: NA

CDR3 protein: CASSLGQGLYEKLFF
CDR3 DNA: TGTGCCAGCAGCTTAGGACAGGGGCTGTACGAAAAACTGTTTTTT
D gene: TRBD1
CDR3 length: 15
J gene: TRBJ1-4
V gene: TRBV7-8
clone size: NA

CDR3 protein: CASSYGRSYNSPLHF
CDR3 DNA: TGTGCCAGCAGTTACGGGAGGTCCTATAATTCACCCCTCCACTTT
D gene: NA
CDR3 length: 15
J gene: TRBJ1-6
V gene: TRBV6-5
clone size: NA

CDR3 protein: CASSVGPEATQYF
CDR3 DNA: TGTGCCAGCAGTGTCGGGCCTGAGGCGACCCAGTACTTC
D gene: NA
CDR3 length: 13
J gene: TRBJ2-5
V gene: TRBV2
clone size: NA

CDR3 protein: CASSLASEGPSYGYTF
CDR3 DNA: TGCGCCAGCAGCTTGGCGTCTGAGGGCCCTAGCTATGGCTACACCTTC
D gene: NA
CDR3 length: 16
J gene: TRBJ1-2
V gene: TRBV5-1
clone size: NA

CDR3 protein: CASSYDTYNEQFF
CDR3 DNA: TGTGCCAGCAGTTATGACACCTACAATGAGCAGTTCTTC
D gene: NA
CDR3 length: 13
J gene: TRBJ2-1
V gene: TRBV6-6
clone size: NA

CDR3 protein: CASSAAGTGRRYF
CDR3 DNA: TGTGCCAGCAGCGCTGCCGGGACAGGACGTAGGTACTTC
D gene: TRBD1
CDR3 length: 13
J gene: TRBJ2-5
V gene: TRBV9
clone size: NA

CDR3 protein: CASSRDGVVATQYF
CDR3 DNA: TGTGCCAGCAGCCGGGACGGTGTAGTAGCGACCCAGTACTTC
D gene: NA
CDR3 length: 14
J gene: TRBJ2-5
V gene: TRBV6-5
clone size: few

CDR3 protein: CASSQQGNEQYF
CDR3 DNA: TGTGCCAGCAGTCAACAGGGGAATGAGCAGTACTTC
D gene: TRBD1
CDR3 length: 12
J gene: TRBJ2-7
V gene: TRBV28
clone size: few

CDR3 protein: CASSEARGGNTIYF
CDR3 DNA: TGTGCCAGCAGTGAAGCTCGAGGGGGCAACACCATATATTTT
D gene: TRBD1
CDR3 length: 14
J gene: TRBJ1-3
V gene: TRBV6-1
clone size: NA